The clone carrying this TCR beta chain was seen a handful of times. Its antigen is unidentified. The sample originates from a study of OX40 agonist ivuxolimab in advanced cancers. Findings and caveats of the study: At doses 0.1 to 3.0 mg/kg, CD4+ and CD8+ clones expanded.

Germline lookup yields CDR1 ENHRY and CDR2 SYGVKD. The CDR3 runs to 15 residues. Deletions cut 2 bases from V and 1 base from J, with 11 bases between. Using immunoSEQ multiplex PCR, the repertoire was profiled, and TCRdb retains in-frame clones only, with some absent. The sample holds about 14,000 clones, about four fifths seen once. The material sequenced was CD4+ or CD8+ T cells sorted from blood, taken in a trial of the OX40 agonist ivuxolimab. This chain connects TRBV10-3 to TRBJ1-2; TRBD1 might be the D (6 bases). The TCR was taken from an adult with an advanced solid tumor such as melanoma, head and neck, liver or kidney cancer. CDR3 region: CAISEPGTSNYGYTF. CDR3 DNA sequence: TGTGCCATCAGTGAGCCTGGGACAAGTAACTATGGCTACACCTTC.